This TCR beta chain was captured by sequencing in a study of cytomegalovirus exposure and HLA in healthy donors. Findings and caveats of the study: Presence/absence comparisons presumed near-even sequencing depth among donors.

With 60 Vbeta and 13 Jbeta primers, the PCR was carried out. Measured with immunoSEQ multiplex PCR; TCRdb has only the in-frame clones, and not every one. Of 170,000 or so clones listed, roughly 80% were seen once; the top ten hold around 3.1%. About this clone itself: As yet, its antigen is unknown.

Healthy bone marrow donors formed the donor group. Germline V gene lookup returns CDR1 SGHRS and CDR2 YFSETQ. CDR3 length equals 15 residues. The germline V and J ends were trimmed by 1 base and 2 bases, with 10 bases remaining between them. Sequencing was performed on PBMCs. The chain couples TRBV5-1 to TRBJ2-1; tentative D call: TRBD2 (7 bases). This sequence originates from a middle-aged woman in good health and CMV-seronegative. CDR3 amino acids: CASSLRGDTYNEQFF. CDR3 in DNA: TGCGCCAGCAGCTTGCGGGGGGACACCTACAATGAGCAGTTCTTC.